This T cell receptor (beta chain) came from a study of early T cells in non-severe SARS-CoV-2 infection. CDR3 length: 18 residues. CDR1 and CDR2 (germline): SEHNR, FQNEAQ (reference sequence). After removal of 4 bases from V and 7 bases from J, the junction contained 19 bases not matched to a gene. Each CDR3 protein is one row after TCRdb ran MiXCR on the 5' RACE reads. The sample has more than 75,000 distinct CDR3 sequences; over 10% are singletons. What was sequenced was whole blood. The TCR comes from an adult who was a healthcare worker with PCR-confirmed SARS-CoV-2 infection or an uninfected control (not recorded which). The genes are TRBV7-9 and TRBJ2-1; 7 bases align to TRBD2. The CDR3 sequence is CASSSWSGPGGTRNEQFF. The CDR3 DNA reads as TGTGCCAGCAGCTCGTGGAGTGGCCCGGGAGGAACGCGGAATGAGCAGTTCTTC.